The 3 T cell receptor beta chains given below trace back to one sample, sequenced in a study of vaccination effects on CD4 cells after COVID-19. This table comes from immunoSEQ multiplex PCR, and its TCRdb copy is limited to in-frame clones, with some not included. The profile covers fewer than 75,000 clones, with 60% to 80% appearing a single time and over 2% taken by the ten largest. Scientists isolated CD4+ T cells after an approximately 10-day culture period ended. Their specific antigens are unknown. The source was CD4+ T cells from PBMCs cultured without peptide, collected before COVID-19 vaccination. These receptor sequences come from a human donor who received a COVID-19 vaccine.

This chain connects TRBV18 to TRBJ2-4; 16 bases are shared with TRBD2. CDR3 size: 17 residues. Germline V CDR1 and CDR2: KGHSH, LQKENI. Unmatched junction bases numbered 8, after V lost 3 bases and J lost 9 bases. The CDR3 DNA reads TGTGCCAGCTCACCGGCGGGACTAGCGGGGGGGCAGACCATTCAGTACTTC. This codes for CASSPAGLAGGQTIQYF.

The genes are TRBV6-1 and TRBJ1-1, with no clear D. V lost 6 bases and J lost 4, with 9 bases in between. This CDR3 has 12 residues. Germline loops: CDR1 MNHNS, CDR2 SASEGT. CDR3 in DNA: TGTGCCAGCAGCTATGCAGCCACTGAAGCTTTCTTT. Its protein is CASSYAATEAFF.

This clone was seen a few times. This chain connects TRBV18 to TRBJ1-1; 10 bases are shared with TRBD1. The CDR3 runs 16 residues. Per the germline V gene, CDR1 is KGHSH and CDR2 is LQKENI. V was pared by 3 bases and J by 1 base, with 5 bases of the junction left unmatched. In DNA, the CDR3 is TGTGCCAGCTCACCGTTGACAGGGGGCGAGAACACTGAAGCTTTCTTT. Its protein is CASSPLTGGENTEAFF.